The 17 T cell receptor beta chains below all came from one sample that was sequenced in a study of T cell responses to AZD1222 COVID-19 vaccine. Some clones are missing from TCRdb's copy, which holds only in-frame ones; the method was immunoSEQ multiplex PCR. Of approximately 120,000 clones in the sample, 80% to 90% were seen once. Specimen: peripheral blood, collected on day 0 of AZD1222 vaccination. The receptors come from an adult in good health.

This chain uses TRBV30 with TRBJ1-2, with D unresolved. There are 12 residues in the CDR3. Deletions cut 4 bases from V and 4 bases from J, with 10 bases between. Germline V lookup: CDR1 GTSNPN, CDR2 SVGIG (reference sequence). CDR3 coding DNA: TGTGCCTGGAAGCGCGGGTCCTATGGCTACACCTTC. Its translation: CAWKRGSYGYTF.

The V call is TRBV30, the J call TRBJ1-1, with 7 nucleotides matching TRBD1. Looked up from germline, CDR1 is GTSNPN and CDR2 is SVGIG (reference sequence). The CDR3 has 11 residues. The V and J ends lost 3 bases and 6 bases, in that order; junction bases with no gene match: 1. CDR3 protein: CAWRTGSEAFF. The CDR3 DNA sequence: TGTGCCTGGAGGACAGGGTCTGAAGCTTTCTTT.

The chain joins TRBV3-1 (or the pseudogene TRBV3-2) to TRBJ1-1; D not certain. V dropped 0 bases and J dropped 11 bases, with 7 bases sitting between them. Looked up from germline, CDR1 is LGHDT and CDR2 is YNNKEL (reference sequence). CDR3 size: 11 residues. This CDR3 reads CASSQDGRAFF. The CDR3 DNA reads TGTGCCAGCAGCCAAGACGGTAGGGCTTTCTTT.

This chain links TRBV6-6 with TRBJ1-2, with no clear D. Germline CDR1 and CDR2: MNHNY and SVGAGI (reference sequence). Trimming pared 8 bases from V and 3 bases from J, leaving 19 bases between. This CDR3 has 15 amino acids. The CDR3: CASEENWPTDYGYTF. In DNA form, the CDR3 reads TGTGCCAGCGAAGAGAATTGGCCTACCGACTATGGCTACACCTTC.

This clone was detected once. Other DNA sequences from this sample encode an identical CDR3 as well. This sequence joins TRBV28 and TRBJ1-5; D ambiguous. Germline lookup yields CDR1 MDHEN and CDR2 SYDVKM. The ends were cut back, 5 bases at V and 7 bases at J, with 6 bases in the middle. The CDR3 has 11 residues. CDR3 bases: TGTGCCAGCAGTCTCGGGCAGCCCCAGCATTTT. It encodes CASSLGQPQHF.

The V gene is TRBV7-9, the J gene TRBJ2-2, with D possibly being TRBD1 or TRBD2 (6 bases each). The CDR3 runs to 18 residues. Germline assignment: CDR1 SEHNR and CDR2 FQNEAQ (reference sequence). Deletions cut 5 bases from V and 3 bases from J, with 22 bases between. The CDR3 sequence is CASSPSYRDSQYTGELFF. CDR3 in DNA: TGTGCCAGCAGCCCAAGTTACAGGGACTCACAGTACACCGGGGAGCTGTTTTTT.

This chain connects TRBV19 to TRBJ2-4; possibly TRBD1 for D (6 bases). CDR1 is LNHDA and CDR2 is SQIVND in the germline V gene (reference sequence). V lost 5 bases, J lost 1 base, and 15 bases lay in between. This CDR3 spans 16 amino acids. The chain's CDR3 is CASSFLTGGAKNIQYF. The CDR3 nucleotides read TGTGCCAGTAGTTTTCTGACAGGCGGGGCCAAAAACATTCAGTACTTC.

Comment on this clone: One junction end does not reproduce the germline sequence, and a read error may be involved. CDR3 loop: CASSFTVGLAGSRSF. CDR3 in DNA: TGTGCCAGCAGCTTTACCGTAGGACTAGCGGGGTCCCGCTCCTTC. The V call is TRBV6-5, the J call TRBJ2-7; 12 bases map to TRBD2. This CDR3 has 15 amino acids. Per germline, CDR1 MNHEY and CDR2 SVGAGI.

The chain links TRBV5-4 to TRBJ2-3; the D gene is possibly TRBD1 (5 bases). Germline values: CDR1 SGHNT, CDR2 YYREEE (reference sequence). The CDR3 length is 16 residues. Trimming stripped 4 bases from V and 0 bases from J, with 15 bases between. The CDR3 is CASSPTDRTSTDTQYF. In DNA form, the CDR3 reads TGTGCCAGCAGCCCTACTGACAGAACTAGCACAGATACGCAGTATTTT.

The rearrangement links TRBV28 to TRBJ1-3, with D perhaps TRBD1 (6 bases). Trimming removed 5 bases from V and 6 bases from J, with 20 bases in between. CDR3 size: 16 residues. Germline assignment: CDR1 MDHEN and CDR2 SYDVKM. CDR3 nucleotides: TGTGCCAGCAGTCCCCGACAGGCCGGGGAGAAAAACACCATATATTTT. Translation: CASSPRQAGEKNTIYF.

The chain uses TRBV5-4 and TRBJ2-2; TRBD2 agrees at 7 bases. The J segment lost 7 bases and the V segment lost 4 bases, leaving 10 bases of the junction unmatched. The V gene's germline CDR1 is SGHNT and CDR2 YYREEE (reference sequence). This CDR3 is 15 amino acids long. The CDR3 sequence: CASSPRGGPHGELFF. As DNA, the CDR3 is TGTGCCAGCAGCCCCCGGGGAGGGCCCCACGGGGAGCTGTTTTTT.

This clone was counted once. The chain links TRBV3-1 (or the pseudogene TRBV3-2) to TRBJ2-3; 12 bases are a match to TRBD2. This CDR3 spans 17 amino acids. Germline lookup yields CDR1 LGHDT and CDR2 YNNKEL (reference sequence). Trimming took 6 bases from V and 1 from J; bases not matched to a gene: 8. The CDR3 sequence is CASSLTSGGKGTDTQYF. DNA for the CDR3: TGTGCCAGCAGTTTGACTAGCGGGGGAAAGGGCACAGATACGCAGTATTTT.

J is TRBJ2-3 and V is TRBV5-1, with 8 bases fitting TRBD2. V gave up 0 bases and J gave up 2 bases; unmatched junction bases: 5. Germline loops: CDR1 SGHRS, CDR2 YFSETQ. The CDR3 contains 16 residues. The CDR3 region is CASSLGTSRITDTQYF. DNA for the CDR3: TGCGCCAGCAGCTTGGGGACTAGCCGAATCACAGATACGCAGTATTTT.

This rearrangement joins TRBV27 to TRBJ2-7; TRBD1 agrees at 7 bases. The length of the CDR3 is 14 residues. The ends lost 2 bases at V and 6 bases at J; junction bases unmatched: 7. CDR1 is MNHEY, CDR2 SMNVEV, per germline (reference sequence). For the CDR3, the DNA is TGTGCCAGCAGTTTAAGGGGGCCCTTGATCGAGCAGTACTTC. It specifies CASSLRGPLIEQYF.

For the CDR3, the DNA is TGTGCCAGTATTGGGCGGGGGCGGAGGGACATTCAGTACTTC. Its translation is CASIGRGRRDIQYF. J is TRBJ2-4 and V is TRBV19, with D tentatively TRBD2 (7 bases). Germline CDR1 reads LNHDA; CDR2 reads SQIVND (reference sequence). Trimming took off 7 bases at V and 8 bases at J, with 18 bases between the two ends. CDR3 length: 14 residues.

The chain combines TRBV7-9 with TRBJ1-1; D is possibly TRBD1 (5 bases). Germline CDR1 SEHNR, CDR2 FQNEAQ (reference sequence). Trimming stripped 5 bases from V and 5 bases from J, with 15 bases between. The CDR3 loop spans 14 amino acids. The chain's CDR3 is CASSTAQGWTEAFF. In DNA, the CDR3 is TGTGCCAGCAGCACAGCCCAGGGTTGGACTGAAGCTTTCTTT.

The V and J genes are TRBV13 and TRBJ2-5, with 12 positions matching TRBD2. Germline trimming cut 5 bases from V and 5 bases from J; bases unmatched to any gene: 9. CDR1 and CDR2 (germline): PRHDT, FYEKMQ (reference sequence). This CDR3 has 16 amino acids. CDR3 bases: TGTGCCAGCAGCCAAAGACTAGCGGGAGTAAGGGAGACCCAGTACTTC. It is translated as CASSQRLAGVRETQYF.